Sequencing of this T cell receptor beta chain was carried out in a study of Ad26.COV2.S vaccination and SARS-CoV-2 variants. V was shortened by 3 bases and J by 4 bases, with 13 bases between the two germline ends. Germline CDR1 is MDHEN and CDR2 is SYDVKM. This CDR3 has 16 amino acids. As to treatment: roughly 19 received Ad26.COV2.S at low or high dose, single or two shots; five or six received placebo; per-sample allocation not given. After the first vaccine or placebo injection, samples were drawn on day 63. Whoever gave the sample was an adult aged 18-55 years in Boston. Some clones are missing from TCRdb's copy, which holds only in-frame ones; the method was immunoSEQ multiplex PCR. Among some 400,000 clones listed, approximately 91% were seen once.

Here the sequenced sample was peripheral blood, taken in a trial of Ad26.COV2.S vaccine versus placebo. The J gene is TRBJ1-6, the V gene TRBV28, with D tentatively TRBD1 (6 bases). This TCR was recovered from a person aged 18-65 years who received the Ad26.COV2.S COVID-19 vaccine or a placebo. The CDR3 DNA sequence: TGTGCCAGCAGTTTTCCCCAGGGGCGTTATAATTCACCCCTCCACTTT. Residues: CASSFPQGRYNSPLHF.